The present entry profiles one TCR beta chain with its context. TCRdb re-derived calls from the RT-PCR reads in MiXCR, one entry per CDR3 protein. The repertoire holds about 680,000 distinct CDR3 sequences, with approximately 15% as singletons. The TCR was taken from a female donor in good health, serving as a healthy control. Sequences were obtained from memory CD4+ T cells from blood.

The CDR3 region has the DNA TGCGCCAGCAACCCCGGGACAGGGGGCTTCAATGAGCAGTTCTTC. Translating it yields CASNPGTGGFNEQFF. J is TRBJ2-1 and V is TRBV5-1, with 12 bases fitting TRBD1. Per the germline V gene, CDR1 is SGHRS and CDR2 is YFSETQ. The CDR3 is 15 amino acids. V dropped 6 bases and J dropped 6; count of bases not matched to a gene: 7.